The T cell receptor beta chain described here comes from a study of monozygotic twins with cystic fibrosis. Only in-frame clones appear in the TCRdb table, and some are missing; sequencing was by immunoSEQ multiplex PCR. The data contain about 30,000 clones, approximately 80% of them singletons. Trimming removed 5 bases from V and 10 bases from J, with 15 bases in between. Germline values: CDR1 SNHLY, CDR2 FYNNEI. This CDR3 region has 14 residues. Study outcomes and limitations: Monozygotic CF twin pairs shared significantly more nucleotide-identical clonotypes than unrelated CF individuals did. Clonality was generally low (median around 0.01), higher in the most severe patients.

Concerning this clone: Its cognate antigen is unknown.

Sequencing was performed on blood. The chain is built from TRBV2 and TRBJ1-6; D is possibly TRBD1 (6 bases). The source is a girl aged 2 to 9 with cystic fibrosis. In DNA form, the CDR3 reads TGTGCCAGCAGTCCCGGGACATCATGGTCACCCCTCCACTTT. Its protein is CASSPGTSWSPLHF.